This T cell receptor beta chain stems from a study of regulatory T cells in long-lasting Graves disease. Study context: To qualify as persistent, Graves' disease required over 5 years of antithyroid drugs with positive TSH receptor antibodies. Findings of the study overall: TRBV28, TRBJ1-2 and TRBJ2-5 emerged as the favored segments in persistent disease. Relative to newly diagnosed Graves' patients, persistent ones had lower TCR diversity.

Germline V gene lookup returns CDR1 SGHTA and CDR2 FQGNSA. The ends were cut back, 3 bases at V and 8 bases at J, with 17 bases in the middle. This CDR3 region has 15 residues. Both iRepertoire HTBI primers and Arm-PCR of CDR3 regions were used to build the TCR beta libraries. In the original workflow: Identification yielded approximately 60 TRBV and approximately 13 TRBJ segments across samples. TCRdb fed the multiplex PCR reads into MiXCR, producing one record per CDR3 protein. The V and J calls, along with clone size, are taken from TCRdb and not from the paper's own processing. The sample includes a few hundred thousand distinct CDR3 sequences, around a quarter seen only once; the top ten take over 25%. Specified time point: persistent/refractory GD, antithyroid drugs over 5 years with positive TRAb. PBMC-extracted RNA yielded the TCR library. A remark on this clonotype: Its antigen is unidentified.

The gene calls are TRBV7-2 and TRBJ2-1; tentatively, D is TRBD1 or TRBD2 (5 bases each). The TCR was taken from a female donor with Graves disease. This material consisted of peripheral blood mononuclear cells (PBMCs), taken when the disease was refractory, from a patient treated with antithyroid drugs. The CDR3 loop reads CASSLAPFQGDEQFF. CDR3 nucleotide sequence: TGTGCCAGCAGCTTGGCCCCGTTCCAGGGAGATGAGCAGTTCTTC.